This T cell receptor (beta chain) derives from a study of human T cells and chemical hapten exposure. Study background: Researchers reported sensitizing a roughly 2 cm by roughly 2 cm upper inner arm skin site with 2% DPC.

Time point given: patch test 3, about 24 weeks after DPC sensitization. Treatment denoted: therapeutic diphenylcyclopropenone sensitization with weekly scalp DPC. The CDR3 is 16 amino acids. Trimming shortened V by 4 bases and J by 2 bases, and 17 bases separated the two germline ends. CDR1 MDHEN and CDR2 SYDVKM come from the germline V gene. In its sample, this clonotype is medium-sized (0.01 to 0.1%). The library gave individual cDNA molecules unique molecular identifiers. One entry per CDR3 protein, called by TCRdb with MiXCR from the RACE reads. The table has more than 95,000 distinct CDR3 sequences, 27% seen once.

The source was whole blood, collected in connection with sensitization to the hapten diphenylcyclopropenone (DPC). This TCR derives from a middle-aged man with alopecia areata. Some clones in this sample may be carry-over from other donors' samples. The rearrangement joins TRBV28 to TRBJ1-1, with a weak D call TRBD1 (6 bases). CDR3 coding DNA: TGTGCCAGCAGTTCGGCAGGGGCGCTCCCAAACACTGAAGCTTTCTTT. Translation: CASSSAGALPNTEAFF.